The clone carrying this T cell receptor beta chain was counted only a few times. The antigen remains undetermined. This specimen includes other DNA sequences encoding the same CDR3. The record originates from a study of cytomegalovirus exposure and HLA in healthy donors. General study findings and limits: Most of the CMV-associated TCR beta chains (in a later analysis) appeared to be HLA-restricted. A later analysis found TCR association rates differed by HLA locus, highest for DRB1 and lowest for HLA-C.

The V end was cut by 6 bases, the J end by 0 bases, with 9 bases between. The CDR3 has 13 amino acids. Germline V lookup: CDR1 MNHEY, CDR2 SMNVEV (reference sequence). The PCR contained 60 Vbeta and 13 Jbeta primers. This table comes from immunoSEQ multiplex PCR, and its TCRdb copy is limited to in-frame clones, with some not included. The data show about 120,000 clones, with around 80% seen just once and 1.4% to 1.5% held by the top ten. The sequencing input was PBMCs. The chain employs TRBV27 and TRBJ2-7; no clear D. This TCR came from a female donor in good health and CMV-seronegative. CDR3 bases: TGTGCCAGCAGGTCGTACAGCTCCTACGAGCAGTACTTC. The encoded protein is CASRSYSSYEQYF.